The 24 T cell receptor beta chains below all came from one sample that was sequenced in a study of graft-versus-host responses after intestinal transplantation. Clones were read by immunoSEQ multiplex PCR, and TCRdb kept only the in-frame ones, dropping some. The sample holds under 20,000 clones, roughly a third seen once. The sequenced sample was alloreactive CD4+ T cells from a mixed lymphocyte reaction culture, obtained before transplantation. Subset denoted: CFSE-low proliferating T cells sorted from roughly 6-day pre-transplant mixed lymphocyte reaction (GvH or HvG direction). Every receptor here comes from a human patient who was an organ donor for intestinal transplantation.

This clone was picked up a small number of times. The CDR3 region is CASSWDRLYGYTF. DNA of the CDR3: TGTGCCAGCAGTTGGGACAGGCTCTATGGCTACACCTTC. The J gene is TRBJ1-2, the V gene TRBV6-1, with 8 bases fitting TRBD1. In germline, CDR1 is MNHNS, CDR2 SASEGT. V trimming: 5 bases; J trimming: 4 bases; junction bases outside the gene matches: 3. The CDR3 runs 13 residues.

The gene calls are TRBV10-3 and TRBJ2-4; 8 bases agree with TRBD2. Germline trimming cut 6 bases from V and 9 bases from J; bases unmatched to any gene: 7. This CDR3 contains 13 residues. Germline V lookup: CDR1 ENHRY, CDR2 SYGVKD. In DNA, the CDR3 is TGTGCCATCAGCCCTACTAGCGGCTCCATTCAGTACTTC. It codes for CAISPTSGSIQYF.

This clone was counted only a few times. DNA of the CDR3: TGTGCCGGGGGACGGTCCAGGGAGACCCAGTACTTC. Translated: CAGGRSRETQYF. The V and J genes are TRBV6-6 and TRBJ2-5; either TRBD1 or TRBD2 may supply D (5 bases each). This CDR3 spans 12 amino acids. V lost 11 bases, J lost 5 bases, and 15 bases lay in between. Germline CDR1 and CDR2: MNHNY and SVGAGI (reference sequence).

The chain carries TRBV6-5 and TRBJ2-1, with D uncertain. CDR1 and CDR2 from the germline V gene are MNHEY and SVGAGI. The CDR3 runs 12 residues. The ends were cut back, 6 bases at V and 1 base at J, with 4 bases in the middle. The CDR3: CASSFSYNEQFF. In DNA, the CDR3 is TGTGCCAGCAGCTTTTCCTACAATGAGCAGTTCTTC.

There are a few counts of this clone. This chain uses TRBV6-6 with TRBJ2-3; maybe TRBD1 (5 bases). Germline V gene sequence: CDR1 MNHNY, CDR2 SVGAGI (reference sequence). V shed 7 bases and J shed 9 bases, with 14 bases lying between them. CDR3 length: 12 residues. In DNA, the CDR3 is TGTGCCAGCACCACGGCCTCAGGGACGCAGTATTTT. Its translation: CASTTASGTQYF.

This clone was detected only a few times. The CDR3 here is CASSSPGEGNTEAFF. The CDR3, as DNA: TGTGCCAGCAGTTCGCCAGGGGAGGGGAACACTGAAGCTTTCTTT. The rearrangement joins TRBV28 to TRBJ1-1; the D gene is possibly TRBD1 (6 bases). There are 15 residues in the CDR3. Germline V gene data show CDR1 as MDHEN and CDR2 as SYDVKM. The V end was cut by 4 bases, the J end by 1 base, with 13 bases between.

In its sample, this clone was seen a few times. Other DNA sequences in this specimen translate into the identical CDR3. The CDR3 region has the DNA TGTGCCAGCAGGACTAGCGGCTCCTACGAGCAGTACTTC. Translated, it gives CASRTSGSYEQYF. This chain joins TRBV6-1 and TRBJ2-7; 9 positions match TRBD2. The CDR3 has 13 residues. CDR1 MNHNS and CDR2 SASEGT come from the germline V gene. V gave up 6 bases and J gave up 0 bases; unmatched junction bases: 0.

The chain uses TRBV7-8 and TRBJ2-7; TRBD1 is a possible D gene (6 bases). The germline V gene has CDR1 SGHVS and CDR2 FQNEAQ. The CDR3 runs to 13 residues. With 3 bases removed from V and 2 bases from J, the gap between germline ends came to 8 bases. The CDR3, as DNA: TGTGCCAGCAGCTTCTGGACAGCCTACGAGCAGTACTTC. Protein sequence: CASSFWTAYEQYF.

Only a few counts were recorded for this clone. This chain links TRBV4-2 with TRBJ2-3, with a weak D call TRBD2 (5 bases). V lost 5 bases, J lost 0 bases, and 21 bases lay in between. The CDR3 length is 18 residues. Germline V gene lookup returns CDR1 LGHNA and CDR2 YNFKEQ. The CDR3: CASSGPGWSGLSTDTQYF. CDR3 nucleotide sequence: TGTGCCAGCAGCGGCCCGGGGTGGAGCGGACTTAGCACAGATACGCAGTATTTT.

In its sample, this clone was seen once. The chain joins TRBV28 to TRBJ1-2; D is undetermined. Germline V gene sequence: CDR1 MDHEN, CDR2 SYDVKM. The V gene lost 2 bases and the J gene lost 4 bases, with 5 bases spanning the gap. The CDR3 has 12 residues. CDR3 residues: CASSLISYGYTF. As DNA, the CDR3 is TGTGCCAGCAGTTTAATCTCCTATGGCTACACCTTC.

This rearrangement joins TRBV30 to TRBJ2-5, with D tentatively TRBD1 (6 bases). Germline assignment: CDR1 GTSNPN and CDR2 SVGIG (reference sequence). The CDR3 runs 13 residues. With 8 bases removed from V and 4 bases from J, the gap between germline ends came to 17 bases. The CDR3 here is CAALRQGRETQYF. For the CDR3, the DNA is TGTGCCGCCTTGCGCCAGGGGCGAGAGACCCAGTACTTC.

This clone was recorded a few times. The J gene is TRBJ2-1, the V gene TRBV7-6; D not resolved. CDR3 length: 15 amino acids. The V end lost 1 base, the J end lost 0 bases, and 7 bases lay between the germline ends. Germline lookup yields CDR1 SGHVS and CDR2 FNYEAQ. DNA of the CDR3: TGTGCCAGCAGCTTAGGGCCGAGCTCCTACAATGAGCAGTTCTTC. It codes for CASSLGPSSYNEQFF.

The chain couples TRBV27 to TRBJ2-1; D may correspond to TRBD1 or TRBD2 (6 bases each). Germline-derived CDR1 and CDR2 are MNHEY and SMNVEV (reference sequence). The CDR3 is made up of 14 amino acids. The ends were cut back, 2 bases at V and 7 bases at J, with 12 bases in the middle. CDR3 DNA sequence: TGTGCCAGCAGTTTAATAGGGGGGAGGAATGAGCAGTTCTTC. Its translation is CASSLIGGRNEQFF.

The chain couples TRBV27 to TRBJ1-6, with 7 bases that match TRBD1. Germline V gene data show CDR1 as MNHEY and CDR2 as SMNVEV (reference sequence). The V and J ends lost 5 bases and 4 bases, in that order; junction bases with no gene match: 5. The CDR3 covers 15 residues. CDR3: CASSGPGQYNSPLHF. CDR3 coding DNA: TGTGCCAGCAGTGGTCCGGGACAGTATAATTCACCCCTCCACTTT.

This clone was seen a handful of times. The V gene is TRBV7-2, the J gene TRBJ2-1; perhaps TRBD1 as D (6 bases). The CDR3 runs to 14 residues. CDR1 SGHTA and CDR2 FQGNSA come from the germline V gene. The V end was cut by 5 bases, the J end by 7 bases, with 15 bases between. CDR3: CASSPGHPVNEQFF. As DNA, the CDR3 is TGTGCCAGCAGCCCGGGACACCCAGTTAATGAGCAGTTCTTC.

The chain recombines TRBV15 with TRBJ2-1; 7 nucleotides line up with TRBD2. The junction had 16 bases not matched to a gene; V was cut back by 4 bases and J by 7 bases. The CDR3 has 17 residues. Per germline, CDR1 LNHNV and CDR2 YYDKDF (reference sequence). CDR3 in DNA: TGTGCCACCAGCAACTACACCGAGCGGGATAGGTTTAATGAGCAGTTCTTC. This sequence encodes CATSNYTERDRFNEQFF.

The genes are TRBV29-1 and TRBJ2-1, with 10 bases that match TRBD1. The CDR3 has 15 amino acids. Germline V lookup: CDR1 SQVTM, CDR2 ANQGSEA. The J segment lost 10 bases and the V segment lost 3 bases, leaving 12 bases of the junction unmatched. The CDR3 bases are TGCAGCGTTGAGCGTCTAACCGGGACAGGGGAAGAGCAGTTCTTC. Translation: CSVERLTGTGEEQFF.

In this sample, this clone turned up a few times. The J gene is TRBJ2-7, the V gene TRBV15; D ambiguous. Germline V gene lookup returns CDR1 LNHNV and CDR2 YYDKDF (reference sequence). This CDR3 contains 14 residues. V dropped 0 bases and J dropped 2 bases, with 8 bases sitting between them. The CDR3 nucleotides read TGTGCCACCAGCAGAGAAGTCGGCGCCTACGAGCAGTACTTC. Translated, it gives CATSREVGAYEQYF. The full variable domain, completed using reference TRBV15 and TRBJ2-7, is DAMVIQNPRYQVTQFGKPVTLSCSQTLNHNVMYWYQQKSSQAPKLLFHYYDKDFNNEADTPDNFQSRRPNTSFCFLDIRSPGLGDTAMYLCATSREVGAYEQYFGPGTRLTVT.

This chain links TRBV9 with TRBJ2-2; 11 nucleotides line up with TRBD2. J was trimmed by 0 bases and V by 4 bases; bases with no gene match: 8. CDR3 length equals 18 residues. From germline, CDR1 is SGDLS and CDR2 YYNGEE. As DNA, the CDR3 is TGTGCCAGCAGCTCGCGACTAGCGGGAACCACGAACACCGGGGAGCTGTTTTTT. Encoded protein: CASSSRLAGTTNTGELFF.

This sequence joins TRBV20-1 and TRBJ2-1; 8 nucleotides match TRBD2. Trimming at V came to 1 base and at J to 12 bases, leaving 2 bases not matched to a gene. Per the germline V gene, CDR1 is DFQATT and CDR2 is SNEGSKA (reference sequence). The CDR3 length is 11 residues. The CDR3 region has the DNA TGCAGTGCTAGAGGTCGGGAGGGGCAGTTCTTC. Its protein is CSARGREGQFF.

As DNA, the CDR3 is TGTGCCAGCTCGCACCGGACAGGGGCGGGGATGAACACTGAAGCTTTCTTT. Amino acids: CASSHRTGAGMNTEAFF. The chain joins TRBV18 to TRBJ1-1; TRBD1 agrees at 9 bases. Looked up from germline, CDR1 is KGHSH and CDR2 is LQKENI. Losses at the gene ends were 6 bases for V and 0 bases for J; bases not matched to a gene: 11. The CDR3 consists of 17 residues.

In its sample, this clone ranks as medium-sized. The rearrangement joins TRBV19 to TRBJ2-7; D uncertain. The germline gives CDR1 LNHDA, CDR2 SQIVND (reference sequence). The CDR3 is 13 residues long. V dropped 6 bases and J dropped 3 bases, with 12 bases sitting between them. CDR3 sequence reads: CASSAGRYYEQYF. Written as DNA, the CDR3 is TGTGCCAGTAGCGCCGGACGCTACTACGAGCAGTACTTC.

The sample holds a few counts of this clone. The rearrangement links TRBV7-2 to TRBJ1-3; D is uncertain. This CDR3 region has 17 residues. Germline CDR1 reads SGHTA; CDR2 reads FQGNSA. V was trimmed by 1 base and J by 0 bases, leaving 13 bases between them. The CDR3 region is CASSLVGTPFSGNTIYF. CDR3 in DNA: TGTGCCAGCAGCTTAGTGGGAACGCCGTTCTCTGGAAACACCATATATTTT.

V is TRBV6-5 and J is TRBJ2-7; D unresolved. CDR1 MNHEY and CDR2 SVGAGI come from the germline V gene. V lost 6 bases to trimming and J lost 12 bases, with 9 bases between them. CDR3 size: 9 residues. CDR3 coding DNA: TGTGCCAGCAGCCCCCTTGGGTACTTC. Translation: CASSPLGYF.